Following are 15 T cell receptor beta chains from one sample sequenced in a study of cytomegalovirus exposure and HLA in healthy donors. 13 Jbeta primers and 60 Vbeta primers were used for the PCR. The repertoire was sequenced with immunoSEQ multiplex PCR; TCRdb's copy has only in-frame clones and lacks some. This table has around 100,000 clones, roughly 68% appearing once. The material sequenced was PBMCs. The receptors here all came from a man aged 25-45 years in good health and CMV-seropositive.

In its sample, this clone was seen a few times. The chain links TRBV4-1 to TRBJ2-1; D possibly corresponds to TRBD2 (5 bases). V was shortened by 3 bases and J by 6 bases, with 15 bases between the two germline ends. The CDR3 has 15 residues. Germline V gene data show CDR1 as MGHRA and CDR2 as YSYEKL. The CDR3 DNA sequence: TGCGCCAGCAGCCACGGGCTAGCTCTGGGCAATGAGCAGTTCTTC. It yields the protein CASSHGLALGNEQFF.

The V call is TRBV5-1, the J call TRBJ1-1; D is undetermined. Germline lookup yields CDR1 SGHRS and CDR2 YFSETQ. The CDR3 covers 14 residues. Trimming pared 1 base from V and 1 base from J, leaving 8 bases between. The CDR3: CASSLTGTNTEAFF. For the CDR3, the DNA is TGCGCCAGCAGCTTGACGGGAACGAACACTGAAGCTTTCTTT.

The V and J genes are TRBV6-1 and TRBJ2-1; a weak D match, TRBD2 (6 bases). V gave up 3 bases and J gave up 4 bases, with 16 bases separating them. The CDR3 length is 16 residues. Per the germline V gene, CDR1 is MNHNS and CDR2 is SASEGT. DNA of the CDR3: TGTGCCAGCAGTGAGGAGGGGACCCTAGTTTACAATGAGCAGTTCTTC. It codes for CASSEEGTLVYNEQFF.

V is TRBV7-2 and J is TRBJ2-3; D might be TRBD2 (5 bases). The CDR3 runs 14 residues. Trimming cost V 1 base and J 4 bases, with 9 bases left between them. Germline lookup yields CDR1 SGHTA and CDR2 FQGNSA. CDR3 DNA sequence: TGTGCCAGCAGCTTAGTGGTAGCGTCAGATACGCAGTATTTT. It yields the protein CASSLVVASDTQYF.

The chain links TRBV4-1 to TRBJ1-3, with no clear D. V shed 4 bases and J shed 0 bases, with 16 bases lying between them. The CDR3 consists of 17 residues. Germline assignment: CDR1 MGHRA and CDR2 YSYEKL. CDR3 protein: CASSLPRHRFSGNTIYF. The CDR3 DNA is TGCGCCAGCAGCCTCCCGCGCCACAGATTCTCTGGAAACACCATATATTTT.

This clone was counted a few times. The chain employs TRBV27 and TRBJ2-1; 8 bases line up with TRBD2. J gave up 8 bases and V 5 bases, and 11 bases lay outside the gene matches. The CDR3 is 15 residues long. Germline CDR1 MNHEY, CDR2 SMNVEV (reference sequence). The DNA of the CDR3 is TGTGCCAGCAGTCCCCAGAGCGGGGGCAGAGATGAGCAGTTCTTC. Translation gives CASSPQSGGRDEQFF.

This clone has more than one count but fewer than ten. This chain connects TRBV9 to TRBJ2-5; D might be TRBD1 (5 bases). V lost 0 bases, J lost 7 bases, and 10 bases lay in between. The CDR3 sequence is 13 residues long. The germline gives CDR1 SGDLS, CDR2 YYNGEE. Written as DNA, the CDR3 is TGTGCCAGCAGCGTAGCACAGGTTGCGACCCAGTACTTC. Translation gives CASSVAQVATQYF.

The J gene is TRBJ1-1, the V gene TRBV7-9, with D possibly matching TRBD1 (6 bases). Germline CDR1 is SEHNR and CDR2 is FQNEAQ (reference sequence). The V end lost 5 bases, the J end lost 1 base, and 14 bases lay between the germline ends. This CDR3 region has 15 residues. CDR3 sequence: CASSIGQFPNTEAFF. In DNA form, the CDR3 reads TGTGCCAGCAGCATCGGACAGTTTCCGAACACTGAAGCTTTCTTT.

The chain is built from TRBV12-5 and TRBJ2-7; perhaps TRBD1 as D (5 bases). Trimming took 6 bases from V and 0 from J, leaving 9 bases between them. CDR1 is LGHNT, CDR2 FRNRAP, per germline. The CDR3 has 13 residues. The CDR3 DNA follows: TGTGCTAGTGGAACAGGATCCTCCTACGAGCAGTACTTC. Its translation is CASGTGSSYEQYF.

This clone has only a few counts. The chain has TRBV21-1 and TRBJ1-2; the table calls TRBD1, which could not be checked here. TRBV21-1 is assigned pseudogene status. This CDR3 spans 20 amino acids. The CDR3 reads CASSTHGTFRGLYGHRGYTF. Written as DNA, the CDR3 is TGTGCCAGCAGCACCCACGGTACATTCAGGGGTTTATATGGTCATCGTGGCTACACCTTC.

Only a few counts were recorded for this clone. V is TRBV4-1 and J is TRBJ1-2, with D tentatively TRBD1 (6 bases). CDR1 is MGHRA, CDR2 YSYEKL, per germline. The CDR3 is 13 amino acids. The germline V and J ends were trimmed by 0 bases and 10 bases, with 12 bases remaining between them. The CDR3 DNA reads as TGCGCCAGCAGCCAAGATGGTGCAGGGGCCTACACCTTC. Amino acid sequence: CASSQDGAGAYTF.

CDR3 loop: CASRGGLPSAGELFF. CDR3 DNA sequence: TGCGCCAGCAGAGGAGGTTTACCCTCTGCCGGGGAGCTGTTTTTT. The chain links TRBV5-1 to TRBJ2-2; perhaps TRBD2 as D (5 bases). Per the germline V gene, CDR1 is SGHRS and CDR2 is YFSETQ. V was clipped by 5 bases and J by 6 bases, with 17 bases between them. The CDR3 sequence is 15 residues long.

The rearrangement joins TRBV28 to TRBJ1-2; maybe TRBD1 (6 bases). This CDR3 comprises 17 residues. V was cut by 2 bases and J by 1 base, with 17 bases left in between. Germline-derived CDR1 and CDR2 are MDHEN and SYDVKM. CDR3 in DNA: TGTGCCAGCAGTTTAAGCTCGACAGGTGAAAATAACTATGGCTACACCTTC. It translates to CASSLSSTGENNYGYTF.

This clone was found a few times. V gene TRBV2 combines with J gene TRBJ2-1; 8 positions match TRBD2. J lost 9 bases, V lost 2 bases, and 6 bases had no gene match. Looked up from germline, CDR1 is SNHLY and CDR2 is FYNNEI. The CDR3 has 14 amino acids. CDR3 loop: CASSETGGDGEQFF. The CDR3 region has the DNA TGTGCCAGCAGTGAAACGGGGGGGGACGGTGAGCAGTTCTTC.

In its sample, this clone was seen once. The chain has TRBV27 and TRBJ1-1, with unresolved D. Germline V gene data show CDR1 as MNHEY and CDR2 as SMNVEV (reference sequence). The CDR3 is 13 amino acids. V shed 7 bases and J shed 3 bases, with 12 bases lying between them. Here the CDR3 reads CASTPLGDTEAFF. In nucleotides, the CDR3 is TGTGCCAGCACCCCGCTCGGGGACACTGAAGCTTTCTTT.